The TCR beta chain described here comes from a study of T-cell reconstitution after alpha-beta-depleted transplantation in children (dated by TCRdb to the mid-2010s). Regarding the complete study: The study quantitatively tracked T-cell immune reconstitution after TCRalphabeta/CD19-depleted allogeneic hematopoietic cell transplantation in children using TCR repertoire profiling. The paper as a whole reports these results and caveats: The high TCRbeta diversity at day 60 in some patients was ascribed to recipient T cells and intrathymic progenitors that had survived conditioning. The apparently early alphabetaT-cell count recovery about two months after transplant was reportedly dependent on only several hundred rapidly expanded clones derived from non-depleted graft cells. The frequencies of hyperexpanded clones fell over the following months, and after one year, T-cell counts and TCRbeta diversity were mostly attributed to newly produced T cells.

Library preparation used PCR. Sequencing relied on an Illumina HiSeq 2500. Molecular barcoding was employed in the preparation of TCR libraries, with unique molecular identifiers being used to normalize TCRbeta repertoire quantification. TCRdb applied fastp at Q25 and MiXCR to the public reads, then kept only in-frame beta chains. Each record represents a unique CDR3 protein, reported with the most common genes and DNA among its rows. This sample gives 750,000 to 950,000 distinct CDR3 sequences in total; roughly 15% of them show up just once. The top ten constitute around 5.3% of the sample. V was cut back by 3 bases and J by 2 bases, leaving a gap of 8 bases between them. CDR1 and CDR2 are read off the germline V gene as SQVTM and ANQGSEA. The CDR3 sequence holds 13 residues, the cysteine and phenylalanine included. The CDR3 DNA has 39 bases and is translated from base 1. The meaning of the sample's treatment or condition label: allogeneic hematopoietic cell transplantation with graft depleted of TCRalphabeta T cells and CD19 B cells. TCRalphabeta/CD19-depleted allogeneic hematopoietic cell grafts were given to the transplant recipients, all of whom were children.

At least ten counts were recorded for this clonotype. Which antigen it targets is not known. No base qualities exist here, and no much larger clone lies one base off it. The chain joins TRBV29-1 to TRBJ2-1, and perhaps TRBD2 as D gene, on 6 matching bases. The sample was PBMCs, mostly from graft donor cells, taken 360 days after TCRalphabeta/CD19-depleted stem cell transplant. This sequence was found in a male patient younger than 18 who had a stem cell transplant for acute lymphoblastic leukemia, so the T cells may come from the graft donor. The CDR3: CSVEPGAYNEQFF. The bases read TGCAGCGTTGAGCCGGGAGCCTACAATGAGCAGTTCTTC.